This T cell receptor (beta chain) was sequenced for a study of blood T cell repertoires in COVID-19. Study information: PBMCs, B-cell-depleted T cells, or T cells provided the cDNA or gDNA that made up the material.

Per the authors' pipeline: Nucleated cell counts were estimated from reference gene primer amplification. Sequencing used immunoSEQ multiplex PCR; TCRdb keeps in-frame clones, though not all of them. V and J calls and clone size are as listed in that table; D and trimming were resolved from the DNA. Altogether about 250,000 clones are present, roughly 90% being singletons, with the ten largest covering 0.94%. The ends lost 4 bases at V and 5 bases at J; junction bases unmatched: 6. CDR1 SEHNR and CDR2 FQNEAQ come from the germline V gene (reference sequence). The CDR3 totals 15 residues. The sequenced sample was peripheral blood. The origin of this receptor is a woman in her thirties or forties who had recovered from COVID-19. V usage is TRBV7-9 and J usage is TRBJ2-3, with TRBD2 matching 10 bases. In DNA form, the CDR3 reads TGTGCCAGCAGCTCCGGACTAGCGGCACGAGATACGCAGTATTTT. It yields the protein CASSSGLAARDTQYF.